Presented here are 32 T cell receptor beta chains from one specimen sequenced in a study of STAT5B mutations in CD4+ large granular lymphocyte leukemia. The protocol was immunoSEQ multiplex PCR, while the TCRdb copy is restricted to in-frame clones and leaves out a portion. The sample includes 20,000 or so clones, less than 85% of them seen just once. Sequencing was carried out using CD4+ T cells from blood buffy coats. Receptors originate from a human donor in good health.

This chain connects TRBV5-4 to TRBJ2-7; TRBD2 aligns across 13 bases. Trimming cost V 0 bases and J 7 bases; bases outside gene matches: 7. This CDR3 comprises 16 residues. Germline CDR1 reads SGHNT; CDR2 reads YYREEE (reference sequence). In DNA form, the CDR3 reads TGTGCCAGCAGCTTGGGGGGACTAGCGGGAAGGGGAGAGCAGTACTTC. Translation gives CASSLGGLAGRGEQYF.

This chain joins TRBV5-6 and TRBJ2-7, with 7 bases fitting TRBD1. The CDR3 length is 14 residues. The V gene end was trimmed by 3 bases and the J gene end by 5 bases; junction bases not matched to a gene: 8. The V gene's germline CDR1 is SGHDT and CDR2 YYEEEE. CDR3 region: CASSWGQIRNEQYF. The DNA for the CDR3 is TGTGCCAGCAGCTGGGGACAGATTAGGAACGAGCAGTACTTC.

The rearrangement joins TRBV18 to TRBJ1-1; D call uncertain. Trimming took 6 bases from V and 8 from J, leaving 10 bases between them. The germline V gene has CDR1 KGHSH and CDR2 LQKENI. The CDR3 has 11 amino acids. The CDR3: CASSKTDEAFF. In DNA, the CDR3 is TGTGCCAGCTCGAAGACGGACGAAGCTTTCTTT.

V gene TRBV4-1 combines with J gene TRBJ2-3, with D maybe TRBD2 (6 bases). Trimming shortened V by 3 bases and J by 5 bases, and 12 bases separated the two germline ends. CDR1 is MGHRA and CDR2 is YSYEKL in the germline V gene. This CDR3 is 14 amino acids long. The CDR3 spells CASSQPLGGDTQYF. CDR3 nucleotides: TGCGCCAGCAGCCAGCCTCTGGGGGGAGATACGCAGTATTTT.

In this sample, this clone turned up once. V usage is TRBV6-6 and J usage is TRBJ2-1; no reliable D call. The CDR3 is 13 amino acids. V was cut by 5 bases and J by 4 bases, with 9 bases left in between. From germline, CDR1 is MNHNY and CDR2 SVGAGI (reference sequence). The CDR3: CASSRTAYNEQFF. The CDR3 DNA reads TGTGCCAGCAGTAGAACAGCGTACAATGAGCAGTTCTTC.

The rearrangement joins TRBV18 to TRBJ2-7; D may correspond to TRBD1 or TRBD2 (6 bases each). The V gene's germline CDR1 is KGHSH and CDR2 LQKENI. CDR3 length: 12 residues. With 4 bases removed from V and 10 bases from J, the gap between germline ends came to 14 bases. CDR3: CASSLPGGDQYF. CDR3 bases: TGTGCCAGCTCACTGCCCGGGGGCGATCAGTACTTC.

This clone was observed a handful of times. V gene TRBV27 combines with J gene TRBJ1-1, with no clear D. The CDR3 consists of 14 residues. V was clipped by 5 bases and J by 0 bases, with 10 bases between them. The germline gives CDR1 MNHEY, CDR2 SMNVEV (reference sequence). The CDR3 spells CASSGGGMNTEAFF. Here the CDR3 DNA reads TGTGCCAGCAGTGGCGGAGGGATGAACACTGAAGCTTTCTTT.

The chain is built from TRBV29-1 and TRBJ2-7; D not resolved. CDR3 size: 13 residues. Germline lookup yields CDR1 SQVTM and CDR2 ANQGSEA. With 3 bases removed from V and 5 bases from J, the gap between germline ends came to 14 bases. The CDR3 DNA reads as TGCAGCGTTGACGGGCACCCGAAAGACGAGCAGTACTTC. Amino acids: CSVDGHPKDEQYF.

This chain joins TRBV6-4 and TRBJ1-1, with 8 bases that match TRBD1. This CDR3 has 14 amino acids. Germline values: CDR1 MRHNA, CDR2 SNTAGT. The trim removed 2 bases at V and 4 bases at J, leaving 3 bases unmatched. The CDR3 sequence is CASSDTDRATEAFF. CDR3 nucleotides: TGTGCCAGCAGTGACACGGACAGGGCCACTGAAGCTTTCTTT.

The genes are TRBV7-8 and TRBJ2-7; D remains unclear. CDR1 and CDR2 (germline): SGHVS, FQNEAQ. The CDR3 contains 12 residues. The V end was cut by 1 base, the J end by 6 bases, with 7 bases between. The CDR3 nucleotides are TGTGCCAGCAGCTTAGTTCTATCCGAGCAGTACTTC. This translates into CASSLVLSEQYF.

This chain links TRBV5-6 with TRBJ1-5, with 9 bases matching TRBD1. The CDR3 runs 15 residues. V was clipped by 2 bases and J by 5 bases; unmatched bases: 5. CDR1 is SGHDT and CDR2 is YYEEEE in the germline V gene. The CDR3 DNA reads as TGTGCCAGCAGCTTACAGACAGGGGGGTATCAGCCCCAGCATTTT. This codes for CASSLQTGGYQPQHF.

The chain combines TRBV7-8 with TRBJ1-1; 9 bases agree with TRBD1. Germline CDR1 and CDR2: SGHVS and FQNEAQ. The CDR3 totals 16 residues. After removal of 5 bases from V and 0 bases from J, the junction contained 7 bases not matched to a gene. CDR3 residues: CASSRRTGVVNTEAFF. Written as DNA, the CDR3 is TGTGCCAGCAGCCGAAGGACAGGGGTCGTGAACACTGAAGCTTTCTTT.

The J gene is TRBJ1-3, the V gene TRBV6-5; the D gene is possibly TRBD1 (5 bases). V lost 6 bases to trimming and J lost 0 bases, with 9 bases between them. Germline-derived CDR1 and CDR2 are MNHEY and SVGAGI. This CDR3 is 14 amino acids long. The CDR3 loop reads CASSAGFSGNTIYF. For the CDR3, the DNA is TGTGCCAGCAGCGCAGGGTTCTCTGGAAACACCATATATTTT.

This clone was detected only once. The CDR3 here is CASSDRDRGNYGYTF. CDR3 in DNA: TGTGCCAGCAGCGACCGGGACAGGGGGAACTATGGCTACACCTTC. The rearrangement links TRBV5-4 to TRBJ1-2, with 11 bases aligning to TRBD1. Germline trimming cut 4 bases from V and 2 bases from J; bases unmatched to any gene: 4. The CDR3 is 15 residues long. CDR1 and CDR2 (germline): SGHNT, YYREEE (reference sequence).

This clone is labeled medium-sized. V and J are TRBV5-1 and TRBJ2-2; TRBD1 agrees at 8 bases. V shed 1 base and J 1 base; nucleotides not matched to a gene: 0. Germline loops: CDR1 SGHRS, CDR2 YFSETQ. This CDR3 region has 15 residues. The CDR3 reads CASSLTGGNTGELFF. CDR3 nucleotides: TGCGCCAGCAGCTTGACAGGGGGGAACACCGGGGAGCTGTTTTTT.

This chain links TRBV5-6 with TRBJ2-7, with D possibly TRBD1 on 6 matching bases. Germline CDR1 reads SGHDT; CDR2 reads YYEEEE. The V end was cut by 0 bases, the J end by 5 bases, with 9 bases between. The CDR3 is 13 residues long. This CDR3 reads CASSLDRVNEQYF. In DNA, the CDR3 is TGTGCCAGCAGCTTGGACAGGGTTAACGAGCAGTACTTC.

CDR3 amino acids: CASSLVAGGVYEQYF. The CDR3 DNA follows: TGTGCCAGCAGCCTAGTCGCGGGAGGAGTCTACGAGCAGTACTTC. V and J are TRBV11-1 and TRBJ2-7, with TRBD2 matching 8 bases. The germline gives CDR1 SGHAT, CDR2 FQDESV (reference sequence). The CDR3 loop spans 15 amino acids. Trimming cost V 5 bases and J 3 bases; bases outside gene matches: 9. The variable domain in full, with the rest retrieved from reference TRBV11-1 and TRBJ2-7, is EAEVAQSPRYKITEKSQAVAFWCDPISGHATLYWYRQILGQGPELLVQFQDESVVDDSQLPKDRFSAERLKGVDSTLKIQPAELGDSAMYLCASSLVAGGVYEQYFGPGTRLTVT.

V usage is TRBV10-2 and J usage is TRBJ1-2; possible D gene TRBD1, 5 bases. Trimming removed 4 bases at V and 4 bases at J, with 13 bases between. CDR1 is WSHSY, CDR2 SAAADI, per germline. The CDR3 runs to 14 residues. Written as DNA, the CDR3 is TGCGCCAGCAGTGGAGCAGGGAGAGCCTATGGCTACACCTTC. It codes for CASSGAGRAYGYTF.

V is TRBV15 and J is TRBJ2-7; a possible D gene is TRBD2 (6 bases). This CDR3 has 17 amino acids. Trimming removed 2 bases at V and 5 bases at J, with 22 bases between. Germline-derived CDR1 and CDR2 are LNHNV and YYDKDF (reference sequence). The CDR3 loop reads CATSRTRAPGAPDEQYF. CDR3 coding DNA: TGTGCCACCAGCAGAACCCGTGCACCGGGAGCCCCCGACGAGCAGTACTTC.

This clone occurred a few times. This sequence joins TRBV19 and TRBJ2-7; 9 bases match TRBD1. Trimming cost V 4 bases and J 5 bases; bases outside gene matches: 3. Germline loops: CDR1 LNHDA, CDR2 SQIVND (reference sequence). CDR3 length: 13 residues. The CDR3 DNA sequence: TGTGCCAGTAGTAGGGGACAGGGCAACGAGCAGTACTTC. Amino acid sequence: CASSRGQGNEQYF.

The rearrangement links TRBV6-5 to TRBJ1-2; D ambiguous. Germline loops: CDR1 MNHEY, CDR2 SVGAGI. This CDR3 is built from 12 residues. The germline V and J ends were trimmed by 6 bases and 2 bases, with 7 bases remaining between them. The CDR3 here is CASSLDNYGYTF. For the CDR3, the DNA is TGTGCCAGCAGCCTCGACAACTATGGCTACACCTTC.

The rearrangement joins TRBV15 to TRBJ2-2; D is ambiguous. The V gene lost 1 base and the J gene lost 6 bases, with 12 bases spanning the gap. The CDR3 covers 15 residues. CDR1 is LNHNV, CDR2 YYDKDF, per germline (reference sequence). The CDR3 region is CATSRGSPPPGELFF. Written as DNA, the CDR3 is TGTGCCACCAGCAGAGGGTCCCCCCCTCCCGGGGAGCTGTTTTTT.

As to this clone: Additional DNA sequences in this sample encode the identical CDR3. J is TRBJ1-2 and V is TRBV30; 8 nucleotides align to TRBD1. Germline V gene lookup returns CDR1 GTSNPN and CDR2 SVGIG (reference sequence). Unmatched junction bases numbered 12, after V lost 3 bases and J lost 0 bases. CDR3 length equals 17 residues. The CDR3 bases are TGTGCCTGGAGACCCCGACAGGGGCAAGGGGCTAACTATGGCTACACCTTC. Translation: CAWRPRQGQGANYGYTF.

This clone appeared a single time. The CDR3 DNA reads as TGTGCCAGCTCACAGGGACAGTCCCTGAACACCGGGGAGCTGTTTTTT. This gives the protein CASSQGQSLNTGELFF. The chain employs TRBV18 and TRBJ2-2; 7 bases are a match to TRBD1. The CDR3 contains 16 residues. The germline V gene has CDR1 KGHSH and CDR2 LQKENI. Losses at the gene ends were 4 bases for V and 1 base for J; bases not matched to a gene: 6.

This clone was observed a single time. The rearrangement joins TRBV6-5 to TRBJ1-6, with D uncertain. The germline V gene has CDR1 MNHEY and CDR2 SVGAGI. The V end lost 0 bases, the J end lost 5 bases, and 8 bases lay between the germline ends. CDR3 length equals 15 residues. For the CDR3, the DNA is TGTGCCAGCAGTTACTCGTCGAGGGATAATTCACCCCTCCACTTT. This sequence encodes CASSYSSRDNSPLHF.

The chain has TRBV11-2 and TRBJ2-7; D is tentatively TRBD1 or TRBD2 (5 bases each). This CDR3 region has 15 residues. CDR1 and CDR2 (germline): SGHAT, FQNNGV. Trimming left V 1 base short and J 4 bases short, with 14 bases between. CDR3 region: CASSLAGTVTYEQYF. The CDR3 coding sequence is TGTGCCAGCAGCTTAGCGGGGACCGTTACATACGAGCAGTACTTC.

In its sample, this clone was seen once. The genes are TRBV6-5 and TRBJ2-3; a possible D gene is TRBD2 (5 bases). V was cut by 0 bases and J by 7 bases, with 11 bases left in between. This CDR3 is built from 14 residues. The germline V gene has CDR1 MNHEY and CDR2 SVGAGI. CDR3 nucleotides: TGTGCCAGCAGTTACTCTCCAGCGGAGAATACGCAGTATTTT. It encodes CASSYSPAENTQYF.

This clone was detected only a few times. This sequence joins TRBV9 and TRBJ2-1; no firm D call. The germline CDR1 and CDR2 sequences are SGDLS and YYNGEE. The CDR3 covers 14 residues. V was pared by 1 base and J by 2 bases, with 7 bases between. The CDR3 region has the DNA TGTGCCAGCAGCGTAACAGCGACCTACAATGAGCAGTTCTTC. Its translation is CASSVTATYNEQFF. Complete variable domain (other parts from reference TRBV9 and TRBJ2-1): DSGVTQTPKHLITATGQRVTLRCSPRSGDLSVYWYQQSLDQGLQFLIQYYNGEERAKGNILERFSAQQFPDLHSELNLSSLELGDSALYFCASSVTATYNEQFFGPGTRLTVL.

This clone was counted between two and nine times. The chain recombines TRBV6-5 with TRBJ2-7; TRBD2 might be the D (6 bases). Germline V CDR1 and CDR2: MNHEY, SVGAGI. V was clipped by 2 bases and J by 3 bases, with 8 bases between them. The CDR3 contains 13 residues. This CDR3 is CASSYRRGYEQYF. Written as DNA, the CDR3 is TGTGCCAGCAGTTACCGGAGGGGCTACGAGCAGTACTTC.

The rearrangement uses TRBV9 and TRBJ2-7; 12 bases map to TRBD1. The CDR3 is 15 residues long. The V gene's germline CDR1 is SGDLS and CDR2 YYNGEE. The J segment lost 5 bases and the V segment lost 3 bases, leaving 6 bases of the junction unmatched. This chain's CDR3 is CASSAGTGGFHEQYF. The CDR3 region has the DNA TGTGCCAGCAGCGCCGGGACAGGGGGCTTCCACGAGCAGTACTTC. The full variable domain, rest sourced from reference TRBV9 and TRBJ2-7, is DSGVTQTPKHLITATGQRVTLRCSPRSGDLSVYWYQQSLDQGLQFLIQYYNGEERAKGNILERFSAQQFPDLHSELNLSSLELGDSALYFCASSAGTGGFHEQYFGPGTRLTVT.

The chain couples TRBV20-1 to TRBJ1-4; a weak D match, TRBD1 (6 bases). Germline-derived CDR1 and CDR2 are DFQATT and SNEGSKA (reference sequence). V dropped 3 bases and J dropped 8 bases, with 7 bases sitting between them. This CDR3 is built from 11 residues. CDR3 nucleotide sequence: TGCAGTGCTAGCGGGGGCGAAAAACTGTTTTTT. Protein sequence: CSASGGEKLFF.

The chain employs TRBV19 and TRBJ2-7; perhaps TRBD2 as D (7 bases). V lost 7 bases, J lost 0 bases, and 13 bases lay in between. Germline values: CDR1 LNHDA, CDR2 SQIVND (reference sequence). The CDR3 has 14 amino acids. The CDR3 DNA reads TGTGCCAGTACTAGGGGGAGGGACTCCTACGAGCAGTACTTC. Its translation is CASTRGRDSYEQYF.